The present entry profiles one TCR beta chain with its context. The antigen is undetermined. PCR employed 60 Vbeta and 13 Jbeta primers. This table comes from immunoSEQ multiplex PCR, and its TCRdb copy is limited to in-frame clones, with some not included. Of 90,000 to 120,000 clones in the sample, about 80% were seen once. From germline, CDR1 is SQVTM and CDR2 ANQGSEA. The CDR3 runs 12 residues. These data originate in a study of cytomegalovirus exposure and HLA in healthy donors. Study as a whole: Among the roughly 430 genotyped donors, approximately 82% were placed in the Caucasian-associated ancestry cluster.

Points from the study as a whole: The study flagged some 180 TCR beta chains as cytomegalovirus-associated. It was assumed in the presence/absence analyses that sequencing depth was roughly uniform across donors. Analysis was carried out at a later point, and it linked a missense DCLRE1C variant to TCR beta V- and J-gene trimming.

The chain is built from TRBV29-1 and TRBJ2-1; 7 bases agree with TRBD1. This clonotype was sampled from a young man in good health and CMV-seronegative. Sequencing was done on a sample of PBMCs. The CDR3 loop reads CSHQTGYNEQFF. CDR3 in DNA: TGCAGTCACCAGACAGGGTACAATGAGCAGTTCTTC.